This TCR beta chain originates from a study of CD8 T cells in ankylosing spondylitis. CDR3 length: 14 amino acids. CDR1 is SGHRS and CDR2 is YFSETQ in the germline V gene. The V end lost 4 bases, the J end lost 3 bases, and 14 bases lay between the germline ends. One entry per CDR3 protein results from TCRdb running MiXCR on the 5' RACE reads. Among 210,000 or so distinct CDR3 sequences listed, around 8% were seen once. The rearrangement joins TRBV5-1 to TRBJ2-7; D ambiguous. The material sequenced was blood, either unsorted or a sorted T cell fraction (not recorded which). The clonotype comes from a female donor with ankylosing spondylitis or in good health (not recorded which). CDR3 protein: CASSPQSNLYEQYF. For the CDR3, the DNA is TGCGCCAGCAGCCCGCAGAGTAACCTCTACGAGCAGTACTTC.